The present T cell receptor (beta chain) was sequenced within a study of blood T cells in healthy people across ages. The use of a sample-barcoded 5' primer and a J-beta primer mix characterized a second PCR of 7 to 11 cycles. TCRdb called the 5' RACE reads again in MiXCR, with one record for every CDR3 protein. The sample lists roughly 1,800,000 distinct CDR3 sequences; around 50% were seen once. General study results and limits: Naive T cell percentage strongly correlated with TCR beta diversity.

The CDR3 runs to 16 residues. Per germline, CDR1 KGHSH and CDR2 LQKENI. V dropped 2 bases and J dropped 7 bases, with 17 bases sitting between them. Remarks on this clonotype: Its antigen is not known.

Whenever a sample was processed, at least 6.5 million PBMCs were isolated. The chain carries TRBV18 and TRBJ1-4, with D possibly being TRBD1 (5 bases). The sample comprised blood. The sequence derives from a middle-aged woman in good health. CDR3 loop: CASSPKIQGTSEKLFF. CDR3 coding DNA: TGTGCCAGCTCACCAAAGATTCAGGGAACCTCTGAAAAACTGTTTTTT. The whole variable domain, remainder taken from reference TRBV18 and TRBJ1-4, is NAGVMQNPRHLVRRRGQEARLRCSPMKGHSHVYWYRQLPEEGLKFMVYLQKENIIDESGMPKERFSAEFPKEGPSILRIQQVVRGDSAAYFCASSPKIQGTSEKLFFGSGTQLSVL.